Given below is one T cell receptor (beta chain) in context. Its antigen is unidentified. CDR3 length: 12 amino acids. V lost 1 base, J lost 7 bases, and 8 bases lay in between. The germline V gene has CDR1 SGHDT and CDR2 YYEEEE. This sample was included in a study of T cell responses to AZD1222 COVID-19 vaccine. Study results and caveats: Variant regions that are unmutated are reportedly the target of nearly half of spike-specific TCRs. Recipients of AZD1222 seropositive at baseline numbered only 6 or 7. White British people made up most donors, females outnumbered males, and clonal diversity was possibly underestimated.

Profiled with immunoSEQ multiplex PCR; TCRdb holds only in-frame clones, not every one. Of 95,000 to 110,000 clones in the sample, approximately 89% are singletons; the top ten hold roughly 3.3%. This TCR derives from an adult who received the MenACWY meningococcal vaccine as a control. The sample in question was peripheral blood, obtained 28 days after the second dose of the MenACWY control vaccine. The chain has TRBV5-6 and TRBJ1-2; D is undetermined. CDR3 bases: TGTGCCAGCAGCTTGAAGGACCTTGGCTACACCTTC. Encoded protein: CASSLKDLGYTF.